The T cell receptor beta chain under discussion was sequenced for a study of T cell changes during pregnancy in multiple sclerosis. Generated by immunoSEQ multiplex PCR, the TCRdb table keeps only in-frame clones and is missing some. The table has fewer than 35,000 clones, about nine tenths seen once; the top ten hold over 3.5%. The sequenced sample was CD8+ T cells from peripheral blood mononuclear cells, obtained in the second trimester of pregnancy. The clonotype was recovered from a female donor with multiple sclerosis, enrolled in a pregnancy study.

The DNA of the CDR3 is TGTGCCAGCAGCCTGGGACACGGGTACGAGCAGTACTTC. It yields the protein CASSLGHGYEQYF. This chain joins TRBV27 and TRBJ2-7; possibly TRBD1 for D (6 bases). V lost 6 bases and J lost 4, with 13 bases in between. CDR1 and CDR2 from the germline V gene are MNHEY and SMNVEV (reference sequence). CDR3 length: 13 residues.